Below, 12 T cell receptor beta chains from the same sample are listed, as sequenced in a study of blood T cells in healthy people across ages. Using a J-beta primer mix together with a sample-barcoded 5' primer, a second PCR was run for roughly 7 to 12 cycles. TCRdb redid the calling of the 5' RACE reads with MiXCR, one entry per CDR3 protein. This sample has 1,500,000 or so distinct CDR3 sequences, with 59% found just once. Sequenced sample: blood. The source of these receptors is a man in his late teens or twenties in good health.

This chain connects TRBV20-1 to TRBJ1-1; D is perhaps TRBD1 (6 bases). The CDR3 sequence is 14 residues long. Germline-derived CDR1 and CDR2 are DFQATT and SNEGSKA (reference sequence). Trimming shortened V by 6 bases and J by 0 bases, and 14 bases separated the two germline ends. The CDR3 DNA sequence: TGCAGTGCAAAGAGACAGGACATGAACACTGAAGCTTTCTTT. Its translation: CSAKRQDMNTEAFF.

The CDR3 nucleotides are TGCAGCGTGGGGACAGTCATGAACACTGAAGCTTTCTTT. The encoded protein is CSVGTVMNTEAFF. The gene calls are TRBV29-1 and TRBJ1-1, with TRBD1 matching 7 bases. Germline V gene sequence: CDR1 SQVTM, CDR2 ANQGSEA. This CDR3 comprises 13 residues. The V segment lost 6 bases and the J segment 0 bases; nucleotides outside the gene matches: 4.

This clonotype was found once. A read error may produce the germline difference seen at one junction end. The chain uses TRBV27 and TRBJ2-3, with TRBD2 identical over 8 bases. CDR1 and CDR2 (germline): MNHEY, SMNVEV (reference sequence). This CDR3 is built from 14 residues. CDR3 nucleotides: TGTGCCAGCAGTCTAGGACTAGCAGCAGATACGCGGTATTTT. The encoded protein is CASSLGLAADTRYF.

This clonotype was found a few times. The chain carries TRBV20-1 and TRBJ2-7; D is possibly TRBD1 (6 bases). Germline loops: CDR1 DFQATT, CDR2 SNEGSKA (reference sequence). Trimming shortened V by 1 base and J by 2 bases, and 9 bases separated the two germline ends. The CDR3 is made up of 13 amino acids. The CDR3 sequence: CSARVHRAYEQYF. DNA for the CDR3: TGCAGTGCTAGAGTACACAGGGCCTACGAGCAGTACTTC.

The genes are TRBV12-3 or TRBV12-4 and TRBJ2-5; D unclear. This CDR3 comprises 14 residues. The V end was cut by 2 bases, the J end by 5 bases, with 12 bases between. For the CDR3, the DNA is TGTGCCAGCAGTTTAACGGACCCATTTGAGACCCAGTACTTC. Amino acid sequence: CASSLTDPFETQYF.

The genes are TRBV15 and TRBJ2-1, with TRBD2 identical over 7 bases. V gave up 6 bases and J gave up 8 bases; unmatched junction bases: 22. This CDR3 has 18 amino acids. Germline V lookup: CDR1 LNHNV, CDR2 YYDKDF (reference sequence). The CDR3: CATSPDLSKREGRDEQFF. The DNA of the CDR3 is TGTGCCACCAGTCCCGATCTTAGTAAGAGGGAGGGCCGGGATGAGCAGTTCTTC.

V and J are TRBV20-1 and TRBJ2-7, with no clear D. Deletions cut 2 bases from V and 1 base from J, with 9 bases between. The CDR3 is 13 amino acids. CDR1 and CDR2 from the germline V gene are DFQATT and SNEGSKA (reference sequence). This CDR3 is CSARRPISYEQYF. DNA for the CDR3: TGCAGTGCTAGACGCCCTATTTCCTACGAGCAGTACTTC.

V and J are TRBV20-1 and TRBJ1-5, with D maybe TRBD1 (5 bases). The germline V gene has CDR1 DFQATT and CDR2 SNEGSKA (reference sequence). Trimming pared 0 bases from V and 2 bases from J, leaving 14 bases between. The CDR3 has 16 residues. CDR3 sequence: CSARDSRGLGNQPQHF. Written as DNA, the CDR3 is TGCAGTGCTAGAGATTCTAGGGGACTTGGCAATCAGCCCCAGCATTTT.

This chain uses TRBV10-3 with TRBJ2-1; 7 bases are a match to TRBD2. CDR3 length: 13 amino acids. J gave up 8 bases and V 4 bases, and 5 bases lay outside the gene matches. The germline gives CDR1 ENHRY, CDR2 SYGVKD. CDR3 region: CAISGLAGDEQFF. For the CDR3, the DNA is TGTGCCATCAGTGGTCTGGCGGGAGATGAGCAGTTCTTC.

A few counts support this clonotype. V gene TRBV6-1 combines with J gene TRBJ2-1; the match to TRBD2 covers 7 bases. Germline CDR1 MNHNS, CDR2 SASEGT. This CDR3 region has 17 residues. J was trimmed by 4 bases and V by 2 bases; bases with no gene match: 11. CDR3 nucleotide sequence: TGTGCCAGCAGTGAACGGGGACTATCCGGAGGGTACAATGAGCAGTTCTTC. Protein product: CASSERGLSGGYNEQFF.

CDR3 coding DNA: TGTGCCAGCAGTCCCCGTTGGCGGGGGGGATTAAATACGCAGTATTTT. Translation gives CASSPRWRGGLNTQYF. The chain employs TRBV28 and TRBJ2-3; TRBD2 matches at 9 bases. V was clipped by 5 bases and J by 7 bases; unmatched bases: 13. Germline V gives CDR1 MDHEN, CDR2 SYDVKM. CDR3 length equals 16 residues.

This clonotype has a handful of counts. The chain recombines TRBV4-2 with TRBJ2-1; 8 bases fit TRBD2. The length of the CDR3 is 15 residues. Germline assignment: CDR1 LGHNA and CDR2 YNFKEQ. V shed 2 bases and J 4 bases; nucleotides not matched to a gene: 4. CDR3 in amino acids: CASSQPPSGYNEQFF. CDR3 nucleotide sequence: TGTGCCAGCAGCCAACCCCCTAGCGGGTACAATGAGCAGTTCTTC.